This record looks at one T cell receptor beta chain sequence and its context. Repertoires were generated with immunoSEQ multiplex PCR, while TCRdb's copy carries only in-frame clones and drops some. This repertoire shows 1.6 million or so clones, about 98.5% found once; its top ten account for 0.3% to 0.45%. Germline V gene data show CDR1 as SEHNR and CDR2 as FQNEAQ (reference sequence). The CDR3 is 17 residues long. V was clipped by 5 bases and J by 8 bases; unmatched bases: 12. The entry originates in a study of shared clonotypes between healthy human individuals. The clonotype was recovered from a man in his thirties or forties in good health. The source material was naive CD4+ T cells sorted from blood. Subset meaning: CD45RA+ positively selected. V usage is TRBV7-9 and J usage is TRBJ2-2, with 12 bases matching TRBD2. CDR3 in DNA: TGTGCCAGCAGCAGTGAACTAGCGGGAGGCCTCGGAGGGGAGCTGTTTTTT. This translates into CASSSELAGGLGGELFF. Full variable domain (missing parts from reference TRBV7-9 and TRBJ2-2): DTGVSQNPRHKITKRGQNVTFRCDPISEHNRLYWYRQTLGQGPEFLTYFQNEAQLEKSRLLSDRFSAERPKGSFSTLEIQRTEQGDSAMYLCASSSELAGGLGGELFFGEGSRLTVL.